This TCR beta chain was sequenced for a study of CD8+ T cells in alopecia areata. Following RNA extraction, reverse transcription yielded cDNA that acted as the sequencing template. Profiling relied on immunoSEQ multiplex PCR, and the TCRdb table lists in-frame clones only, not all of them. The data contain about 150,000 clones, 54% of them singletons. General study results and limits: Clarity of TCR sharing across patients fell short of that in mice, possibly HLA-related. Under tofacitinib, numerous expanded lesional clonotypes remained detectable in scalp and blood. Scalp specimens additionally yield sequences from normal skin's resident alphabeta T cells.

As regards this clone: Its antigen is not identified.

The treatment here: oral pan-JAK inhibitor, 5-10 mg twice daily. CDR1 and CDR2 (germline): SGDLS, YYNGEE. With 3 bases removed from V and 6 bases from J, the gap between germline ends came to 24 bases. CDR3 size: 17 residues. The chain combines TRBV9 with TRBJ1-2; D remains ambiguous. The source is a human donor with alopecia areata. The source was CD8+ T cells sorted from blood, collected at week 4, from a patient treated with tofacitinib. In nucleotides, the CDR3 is TGTGCCAGCAGCGCGAGCGCGGTGGGCGAAGGACCCCATGGCTACACCTTC. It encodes CASSASAVGEGPHGYTF.